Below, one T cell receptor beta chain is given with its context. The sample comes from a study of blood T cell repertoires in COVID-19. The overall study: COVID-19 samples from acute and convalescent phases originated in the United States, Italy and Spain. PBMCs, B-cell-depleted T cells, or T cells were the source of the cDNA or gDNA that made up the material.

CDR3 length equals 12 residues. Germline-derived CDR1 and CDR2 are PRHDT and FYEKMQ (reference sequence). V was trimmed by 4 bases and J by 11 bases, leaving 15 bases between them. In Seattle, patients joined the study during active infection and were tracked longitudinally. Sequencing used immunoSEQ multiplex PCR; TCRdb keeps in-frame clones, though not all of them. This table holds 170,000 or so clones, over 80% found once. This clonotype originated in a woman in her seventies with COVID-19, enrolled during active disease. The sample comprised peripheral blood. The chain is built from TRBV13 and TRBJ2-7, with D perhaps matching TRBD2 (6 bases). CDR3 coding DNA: TGTGCCAGCAGCTCTTGGGGAGGTTTGGAGTACTTC. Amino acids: CASSSWGGLEYF.